These T cell receptor beta chains were read from a single sample in a study of blood T cell repertoires in COVID-19. The assay was immunoSEQ multiplex PCR, and TCRdb's table has in-frame clones only and misses some. This table holds 45,000 to 65,000 clones, roughly 84% found once. The sequencing sample was made of peripheral blood. All receptors derive from a man in his thirties or forties with COVID-19, enrolled during active disease. The conserved cysteine and the conserved F or W are not part of the CDR3 here. Fields, in order: V gene, J gene, CDR3 protein.

TRBV28	TRBJ1-6	ASSSGGGGSPLH
TRBV7-9	TRBJ2-3	ASSSSSGGGGNTQY
TRBV2	TRBJ1-3	ASGGQGGGNTIY
TRBV19	TRBJ2-2	ASRRSGTSGELF
TRBV5-1	TRBJ1-2	ASSSGGTWGYT
TRBV29-1	TRBJ1-1	SVVRGTVNTEAF
TRBV27	TRBJ2-7	ASSGTGFFEQY
TRBV5-7	TRBJ2-7	ASSFCNRKLYEQY
TRBV6-5	TRBJ2-3	ASSPTGESDTQY
TRBV11-2	TRBJ2-1	ASSLGTSGSRFNEQF
TRBV19	TRBJ2-2	ASSIGTGTWVANTGELF
TRBV19	TRBJ2-7	ASSPLGGTGRWEQY
TRBV9	TRBJ2-3	ASSVAGNTDTQY
TRBV10-1	TRBJ2-5	ASSEPGGETQY
TRBV30	TRBJ1-2	AWSVDIYGYT
TRBV11-2	TRBJ1-1	ASSLSGNTEAF
TRBV18	TRBJ2-2	AGHLEQGTNTGELF
TRBV19	TRBJ2-7	ASSISQGYEQY
TRBV18	TRBJ1-1	ASSPGDRDDTEAF
TRBV2	TRBJ2-2	ASGAESNTGELF
TRBV28	TRBJ1-2	ASSRDRGLGYT
TRBV11-1	TRBJ1-3	ASSSDMYSGNTIY
TRBV19	TRBJ1-5	AISQGPLRPQH
TRBV30	TRBJ1-2	AWSVGQGDGYT
TRBV6-5	TRBJ2-1	ASTRNDDEQF
TRBV30	TRBJ2-1	AWSGLAGVSEQF
TRBV2	TRBJ1-3	ASSVRLELSGNTIY
TRBV27	TRBJ2-5	ASSSSTGGKKTQY
TRBV6-5	TRBJ1-5	ASIHPGGNQPQH
TRBV30	TRBJ2-1	ASSAGVDEQF
TRBV2	TRBJ2-3	ASSEGTGSTDTQY
TRBV14	TRBJ2-2	ASSQDRVPNTGELF
TRBV4-1	TRBJ2-2	ASSQALNTGELF
TRBV9	TRBJ1-2	ASSGSTDGYT
TRBV4-2	TRBJ2-5	ASSQPGEETQY
TRBV6-1	TRBJ2-1	ASSEARGLNEQF
TRBV6-5	TRBJ1-1	ASSYSGTLASEAF
TRBV28	TRBJ1-3	ASSPPEAARSGNTIY
TRBV28	TRBJ1-2	ASSWGQAGYT
TRBV6-1	TRBJ1-5	ASSEPAGVNQPQH
TRBV7-9	TRBJ2-3	ASSLAGASTDTQY
TRBV28	TRBJ1-4	ASRDSSSRVLF
TRBV24-1	TRBJ2-6	ATSDSPLTGSGANVLT
TRBV10-3	TRBJ2-7	AISLGLRDEQY
TRBV14	TRBJ2-1	ASSGDRGVSYNEQF
TRBV27	TRBJ2-1	ASSSSGGTSYNEQF
TRBV29-1	TRBJ2-7	SVESRGEQY
TRBV25-1	TRBJ1-2	ASSGTGETYGYT
TRBV4-1	TRBJ1-1	ASSQVVGTAMNTEAF
TRBV5-1	TRBJ2-1	ASSGGYEQF
TRBV20-1	TRBJ2-1	SASAGNEQF
TRBV21-1	TRBJ2-3	ASSKGGSKGTGTDTQY
TRBV6-2/TRBV6-3	TRBJ2-7	ASSFNPRASGRGSEQY
TRBV27	TRBJ1-2	ASAAPRTGGGYGYT
TRBV5-1	TRBJ2-3	ASSPTSGRAPDTQY
TRBV18	TRBJ2-7	ASSLFAGTGDEQY
TRBV5-6	TRBJ1-1	ASSRDRTSKAF
TRBV6-5	TRBJ2-3	ASEAGFSADTQY
TRBV28	TRBJ2-3	ANLVPGQGKFLSY
TRBV4-1	TRBJ1-3	ASSHLDRGLSSGNTIY